The 5 T cell receptor beta chains below come from one sample, sequenced in a study of blood T cell repertoires in COVID-19. Assay: immunoSEQ multiplex PCR; the TCRdb copy retains only in-frame clones and omits some. The sample yields approximately 170,000 clones, 65% to 85% seen once. The sample taken for sequencing was PBMCs or T cells enriched from blood (not recorded which). These TCRs come from a woman aged 45-60 years in a cohort exposed to, infected with or recovered from COVID-19 (not recorded which).

This sequence joins TRBV2 and TRBJ2-1; the match to TRBD1 covers 9 bases. The CDR3 spans 15 residues. Losses at the gene ends were 5 bases for V and 6 bases for J; bases not matched to a gene: 8. CDR1 is SNHLY and CDR2 is FYNNEI in the germline V gene. CDR3 sequence (DNA): TGTGCCAGCAGTCCTCCGGGACAGGGTGGCAATGAGCAGTTCTTC. This translates into CASSPPGQGGNEQFF.

The chain links TRBV9 to TRBJ2-1, with 8 bases aligning to TRBD2. CDR3 length: 15 amino acids. Germline V CDR1 and CDR2: SGDLS, YYNGEE. Losses at the gene ends were 1 base for V and 10 bases for J; bases not matched to a gene: 10. The chain's CDR3 is CASSVTSGGPGEQFF. The CDR3, as DNA: TGTGCCAGCAGCGTAACCAGCGGGGGCCCGGGGGAGCAGTTCTTC. Looking up the rest from reference TRBV9 and TRBJ2-1 gives the full variable domain: DSGVTQTPKHLITATGQRVTLRCSPRSGDLSVYWYQQSLDQGLQFLIQYYNGEERAKGNILERFSAQQFPDLHSELNLSSLELGDSALYFCASSVTSGGPGEQFFGPGTRLTVL.

The V and J genes are TRBV7-9 and TRBJ1-1; a weak D match, TRBD1 (6 bases). The V end was cut by 5 bases, the J end by 1 base, with 11 bases between. The CDR3 is made up of 14 amino acids. In germline, CDR1 is SEHNR, CDR2 FQNEAQ (reference sequence). The CDR3, as DNA: TGTGCCAGCAGCGTTAACAGGGAGAACACTGAAGCTTTCTTT. It is translated as CASSVNRENTEAFF.

V usage is TRBV4-1 and J usage is TRBJ2-7, with 12 bases aligning to TRBD2. J lost 4 bases, V lost 0 bases, and 10 bases had no gene match. In germline, CDR1 is MGHRA, CDR2 YSYEKL. This CDR3 has 18 amino acids. The CDR3 sequence is CASSQERLAGVEGYEQYF. For the CDR3, the DNA is TGCGCCAGCAGCCAAGAGAGACTAGCGGGAGTTGAGGGATACGAGCAGTACTTC.

The V gene is TRBV19, the J gene TRBJ1-2; D is perhaps TRBD1 (5 bases). V was trimmed by 7 bases and J by 5 bases, leaving 20 bases between them. The germline V gene encodes CDR1 LNHDA and CDR2 SQIVND (reference sequence). This CDR3 has 15 amino acids. The CDR3: CASTSFEQEGYGYTF. CDR3 DNA sequence: TGTGCCAGTACCAGTTTCGAACAGGAGGGATATGGCTACACCTTC.